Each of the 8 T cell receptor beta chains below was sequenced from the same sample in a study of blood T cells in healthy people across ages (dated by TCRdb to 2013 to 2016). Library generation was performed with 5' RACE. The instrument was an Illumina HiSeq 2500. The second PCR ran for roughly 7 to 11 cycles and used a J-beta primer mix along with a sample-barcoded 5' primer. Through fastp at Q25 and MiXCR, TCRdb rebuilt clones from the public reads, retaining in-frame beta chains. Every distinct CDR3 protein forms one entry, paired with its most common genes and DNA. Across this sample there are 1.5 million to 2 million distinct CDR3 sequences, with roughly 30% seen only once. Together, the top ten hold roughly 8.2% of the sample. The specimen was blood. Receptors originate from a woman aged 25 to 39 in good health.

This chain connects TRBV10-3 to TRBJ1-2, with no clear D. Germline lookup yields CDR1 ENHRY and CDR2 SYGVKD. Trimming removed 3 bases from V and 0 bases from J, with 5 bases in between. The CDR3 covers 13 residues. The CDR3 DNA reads TGTGCCATCAGTGACTCAACTAACTATGGCTACACCTTC. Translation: CAISDSTNYGYTF.

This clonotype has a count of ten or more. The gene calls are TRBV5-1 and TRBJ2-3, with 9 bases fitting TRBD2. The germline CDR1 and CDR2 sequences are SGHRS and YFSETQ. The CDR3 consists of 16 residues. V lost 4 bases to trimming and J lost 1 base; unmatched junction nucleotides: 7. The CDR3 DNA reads TGCGCCAGCAGCGGGTTAATAGCGGGAGGCACAGATACGCAGTATTTT. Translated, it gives CASSGLIAGGTDTQYF.

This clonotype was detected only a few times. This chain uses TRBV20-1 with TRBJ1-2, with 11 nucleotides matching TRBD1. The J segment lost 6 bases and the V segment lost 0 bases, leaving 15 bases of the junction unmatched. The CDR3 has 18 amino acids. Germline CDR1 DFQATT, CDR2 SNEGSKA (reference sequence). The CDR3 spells CSARDRTGGPVRRDGYTF. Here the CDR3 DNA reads TGCAGTGCTAGAGATAGGACAGGGGGCCCAGTGAGGAGGGATGGCTACACCTTC.

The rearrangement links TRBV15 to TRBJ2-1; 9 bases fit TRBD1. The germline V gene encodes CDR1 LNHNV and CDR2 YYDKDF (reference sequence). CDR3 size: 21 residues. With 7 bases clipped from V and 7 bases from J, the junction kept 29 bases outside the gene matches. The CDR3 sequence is CATNGMGMVVEGQGTLNEQFF. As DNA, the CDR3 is TGTGCCACCAATGGTATGGGGATGGTGGTCGAGGGACAGGGTACGTTAAATGAGCAGTTCTTC. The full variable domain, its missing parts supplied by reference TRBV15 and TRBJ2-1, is DAMVIQNPRYQVTQFGKPVTLSCSQTLNHNVMYWYQQKSSQAPKLLFHYYDKDFNNEADTPDNFQSRRPNTSFCFLDIRSPGLGDTAMYLCATNGMGMVVEGQGTLNEQFFGPGTRLTVL.

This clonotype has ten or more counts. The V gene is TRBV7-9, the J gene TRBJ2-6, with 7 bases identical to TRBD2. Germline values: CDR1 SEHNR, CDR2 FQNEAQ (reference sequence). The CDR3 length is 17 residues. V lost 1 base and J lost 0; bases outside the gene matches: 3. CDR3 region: CASSLGGGNSGANVLTF. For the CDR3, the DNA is TGTGCCAGCAGCTTAGGGGGGGGAAACTCTGGGGCCAACGTCCTGACTTTC.

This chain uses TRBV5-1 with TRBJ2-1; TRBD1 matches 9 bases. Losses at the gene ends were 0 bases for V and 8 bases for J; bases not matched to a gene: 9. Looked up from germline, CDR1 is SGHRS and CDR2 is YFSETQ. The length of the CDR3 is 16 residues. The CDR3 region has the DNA TGCGCCAGCAGCTTGGCCTCGGACAGGGGATACGATGAGCAGTTCTTC. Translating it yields CASSLASDRGYDEQFF. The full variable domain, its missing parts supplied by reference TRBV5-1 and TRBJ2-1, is KAGVTQTPRYLIKTRGQQVTLSCSPISGHRSVSWYQQTPGQGLQFLFEYFSETQRNKGNFPGRFSGRQFSNSRSEMNVSTLELGDSALYLCASSLASDRGYDEQFFGPGTRLTVL.

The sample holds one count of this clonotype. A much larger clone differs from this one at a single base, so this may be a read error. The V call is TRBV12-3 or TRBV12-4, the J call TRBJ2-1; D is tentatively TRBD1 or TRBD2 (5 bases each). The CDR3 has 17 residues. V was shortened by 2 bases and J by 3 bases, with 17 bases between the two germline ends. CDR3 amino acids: CASSLRGDGAYYNEQFF. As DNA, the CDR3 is TGTGCCAGCAGTTTAAGAGGAGACGGGGCCTACTACAATGAGCAGTTCTTC.

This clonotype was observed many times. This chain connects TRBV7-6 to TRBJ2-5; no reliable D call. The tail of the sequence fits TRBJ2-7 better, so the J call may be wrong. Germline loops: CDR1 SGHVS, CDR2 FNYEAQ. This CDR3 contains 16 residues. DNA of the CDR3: TGTGCCAGCAGCTTAGATCCGTGGCAAGATGGTCGCGAGCAGTACTTC. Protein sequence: CASSLDPWQDGREQYF.